This T cell receptor (beta chain) was obtained from a study of blood T cell repertoires in COVID-19. Overall study: COVID-19 samples from acute and convalescent phases originated in the United States, Italy and Spain. T cells, B-cell-depleted T cells, or PBMCs supplied cDNA or gDNA.

Germline CDR1 GTSNPN, CDR2 SVGIG (reference sequence). CDR3 length: 14 amino acids. V lost 3 bases to trimming and J lost 6 bases, with 14 bases between them. In the authors' methods: Nucleated cell number was recorded as an estimate derived from reference gene primer amplification. Some clones are missing from TCRdb's copy, which holds only in-frame ones; the method was immunoSEQ multiplex PCR. Clone size and the V and J calls come from that table; the DNA yielded D and trimming. The sample has 75,000 to 95,000 clones, roughly 89% seen once. The sequenced material came from peripheral blood. The rearrangement links TRBV30 to TRBJ2-2, with a possible D match to TRBD2 (5 bases). The TCR originated in a man in his sixties with acute or convalescent COVID-19. CDR3 DNA sequence: TGTGCCTGGAGAGCGGTGTCGGTGTCCGGGGAGCTGTTTTTT. Protein sequence: CAWRAVSVSGELFF.